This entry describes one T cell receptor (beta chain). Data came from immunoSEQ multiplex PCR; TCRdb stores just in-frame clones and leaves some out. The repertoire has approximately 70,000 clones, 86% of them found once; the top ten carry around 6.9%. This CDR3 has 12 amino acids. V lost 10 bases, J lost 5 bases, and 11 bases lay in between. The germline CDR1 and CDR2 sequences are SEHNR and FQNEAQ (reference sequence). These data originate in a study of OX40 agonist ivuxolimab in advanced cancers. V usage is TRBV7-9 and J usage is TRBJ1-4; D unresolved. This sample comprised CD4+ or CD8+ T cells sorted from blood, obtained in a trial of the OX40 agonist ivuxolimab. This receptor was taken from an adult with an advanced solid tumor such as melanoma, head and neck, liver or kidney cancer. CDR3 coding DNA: TGTGCCACCAACGACCAAAATGAAAAACTGTTTTTT. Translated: CATNDQNEKLFF. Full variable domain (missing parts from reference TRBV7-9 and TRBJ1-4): DTGVSQNPRHKITKRGQNVTFRCDPISEHNRLYWYRQTLGQGPEFLTYFQNEAQLEKSRLLSDRFSAERPKGSFSTLEIQRTEQGDSAMYLCATNDQNEKLFFGSGTQLSVL.